The source of this TCR beta chain is a study of CD8 T cells in Susac syndrome. The overall study: The Susac syndrome patients were therapy-naive, on corticosteroids, or on intravenous immunoglobulin alone at blood draw. Study outcomes and limitations: The study conceded that relatively few individuals underwent its TCR sequencing and HLA analysis. Clonal expansion was absent from the CD4+ T cell repertoires in Susac syndrome.

As to this clonotype: Its target is unknown.

The germline V gene has CDR1 SGHVS and CDR2 FQNEAQ. The CDR3 spans 17 residues. The V gene end was trimmed by 5 bases and the J gene end by 6 bases; junction bases not matched to a gene: 9. Reverse transcription of about 0.5 to 1 ug RNA was carried out with random hexamers. The immunoSEQ assay covered 54 Vbeta and 13 Jbeta segments for CDR3. Using its own MiXCR run on the immunoSEQ multiplex PCR reads, TCRdb lists one record per CDR3 protein. Of fewer than 200,000 distinct CDR3 sequences listed, roughly 94% are singletons. This sequence joins TRBV7-8 and TRBJ2-3; 15 bases fit TRBD2. The sequence was collected from a human donor with Susac syndrome. The sequenced material came from CD4+ T cells from PBMCs. CDR3 residues: CASSPRTSGGARDTQYF. The CDR3 DNA follows: TGTGCCAGCAGCCCGCGGACTAGCGGGGGGGCAAGGGATACGCAGTATTTT.